The T cell receptor beta chain described here comes from a study of blood T cell repertoires in COVID-19. Study-wide background: The origin of the acute and convalescent COVID-19 samples was the United States, Italy and Spain.

As originally analysed: The assay estimated nucleated cells by amplifying reference gene primers. Sequencing was performed with immunoSEQ multiplex PCR; in TCRdb, only in-frame clones are kept and a portion is missing. That table furnishes V, J and clone size, whereas the DNA furnished D and trimming. The repertoire holds roughly 250,000 clones, with around 85% as singletons. CDR3 length: 14 residues. V was cut by 3 bases and J by 3 bases, with 14 bases left in between. CDR1 DFQATT and CDR2 SNEGSKA come from the germline V gene (reference sequence). Recruits, aged about 18 to 100 years, lived in 24 US areas. Participant reports of clinical history set cohort assignment.

The chain uses TRBV20-1 and TRBJ1-1; D possibly corresponds to TRBD1 (6 bases). The sequencing input was PBMCs or T cells enriched from blood (not recorded which). This clonotype was obtained from a woman in her thirties or forties with acute COVID-19. The CDR3 here is CSASSWHRDTEAFF. The CDR3 DNA sequence: TGCAGTGCTAGTTCGTGGCACAGGGACACTGAAGCTTTCTTT.